These 27 T cell receptor beta chains originate from one sample sequenced in a study of T cells in Graves' hyperthyroidism and ophthalmopathy (dated 2019 in TCRdb). Libraries were made using multiplex PCR. Sequencing was performed on an Illumina HiSeq 2000. The TCR beta CDR3 regions were amplified from RNA transcripts. The first round of RT-PCR for the TCR CDR3 was performed with the HTBI primer set and the Qiagen OneStep RT-PCR kit. Starting from the raw public reads, TCRdb applied fastp trimming at Q25, assembled clones with MiXCR and retained in-frame beta chains. Rows are unified per CDR3 protein, each entry keeping the most common DNA and genes. The sample data list fewer than 900,000 distinct CDR3 sequences, and about 16% of these were observed just once. Of the sample, roughly 8% falls within the top ten clones. The sample taken for sequencing was blood. The receptor source for this set is a man between 18 and 35 years old with Graves' hyperthyroidism.

This clonotype was seen a few times. The chain carries TRBV29-1 and TRBJ2-2; D may be TRBD1 (5 bases). The CDR3 runs to 13 residues. V was cut by 3 bases and J by 4 bases, with 9 bases left in between. Germline assignment: CDR1 SQVTM and CDR2 ANQGSEA. CDR3 residues: CSVDSRATGELFF. The DNA of the CDR3 is TGCAGCGTTGACTCCAGGGCCACCGGGGAGCTGTTTTTT.

J is TRBJ2-3 and V is TRBV6-1; D unclear. The CDR3 contains 11 residues. V was clipped by 8 bases and J by 8 bases, with 11 bases between them. Per germline, CDR1 MNHNS and CDR2 SASEGT. The CDR3 coding sequence is TGTGCCAGCCTCGACTGGGCTACGCAGTATTTT. It codes for CASLDWATQYF.

V gene TRBV20-1 combines with J gene TRBJ2-2; D gene uncertain. V lost 2 bases and J lost 7, with 11 bases in between. The CDR3 spans 13 residues. Germline assignment: CDR1 DFQATT and CDR2 SNEGSKA (reference sequence). The CDR3 loop is CSARLTGGGELFF. In DNA form, the CDR3 reads TGCAGTGCTAGATTGACCGGCGGCGGGGAGCTGTTTTTT.

The sample holds a few counts of this clonotype. The chain combines TRBV6-2 or TRBV6-3 with TRBJ2-3; the match to TRBD1 covers 9 bases. Germline V gives CDR1 MNHEY, CDR2 SVGEGT. This CDR3 spans 14 amino acids. The V gene end was trimmed by 6 bases and the J gene end by 3 bases; junction bases not matched to a gene: 4. The CDR3 loop is CASRGQGRTDTQYF. DNA of the CDR3: TGTGCCAGCAGAGGACAGGGGAGGACAGATACGCAGTATTTT.

This clonotype was detected many times. The genes are TRBV28 and TRBJ2-7, with TRBD1 matching 7 bases. The CDR3 sequence is 18 residues long. V dropped 3 bases and J dropped 7; count of bases not matched to a gene: 21. Germline V CDR1 and CDR2: MDHEN, SYDVKM. CDR3 amino acids: CASSFPSRAGTALREQYF. In nucleotides, the CDR3 is TGTGCCAGCAGTTTCCCGTCTAGAGCCGGGACAGCTCTACGGGAGCAGTACTTC. Full variable domain (remainder filled in from reference TRBV28 and TRBJ2-7): DVKVTQSSRYLVKRTGEKVFLECVQDMDHENMFWYRQDPGLGLRLIYFSYDVKMKEKGDIPEGYSVSREKKERFSLILESASTNQTSMYLCASSFPSRAGTALREQYFGPGTRLTVT.

This clonotype was observed a few times. The genes are TRBV28 and TRBJ2-7; D unclear. The CDR3 is 15 amino acids. V lost 6 bases to trimming and J lost 3 bases, with 18 bases between them. The germline gives CDR1 MDHEN, CDR2 SYDVKM. CDR3 loop: CASRDPGSDHYEQYF. The CDR3 DNA follows: TGTGCCAGCAGGGATCCCGGTAGTGACCACTACGAGCAGTACTTC.

This clonotype was counted at least ten times. V usage is TRBV18 and J usage is TRBJ2-7, with D tentatively TRBD2 (6 bases). Trimming removed 6 bases at V and 3 bases at J, with 15 bases between. The CDR3 spans 14 residues. CDR1 and CDR2 (germline): KGHSH, LQKENI. The chain's CDR3 is CASSPWGDGYEQYF. Here the CDR3 DNA reads TGTGCCAGCTCCCCCTGGGGGGACGGCTACGAGCAGTACTTC.

The chain combines TRBV7-9 with TRBJ2-1, with 9 bases identical to TRBD2. In germline, CDR1 is SEHNR, CDR2 FQNEAQ (reference sequence). This CDR3 has 15 amino acids. The V gene end was trimmed by 1 base and the J gene end by 7 bases; junction bases not matched to a gene: 5. The CDR3 protein is CASSLVAGGLNEQFF. Here the CDR3 DNA reads TGTGCCAGCAGCTTAGTTGCGGGAGGGCTTAATGAGCAGTTCTTC.

This clonotype was seen more than once but under ten times. The chain uses TRBV3-1 and TRBJ2-5; D is possibly TRBD2 (6 bases). The V and J ends lost 3 bases and 1 base respectively, with 12 bases between them. From germline, CDR1 is LGHDT and CDR2 YNNKEL (reference sequence). This CDR3 has 15 amino acids. The CDR3, as DNA: TGTGCCAGCAGCCAGCCGGGACTCCCCCAAGAGACCCAGTACTTC. As protein: CASSQPGLPQETQYF.

The J gene is TRBJ1-3, the V gene TRBV14; TRBD1 might be the D (5 bases). The CDR3 length is 17 residues. Germline V gene data show CDR1 as SGHDN and CDR2 as FVKESK. The germline V and J ends were trimmed by 3 bases and 0 bases, with 15 bases remaining between them. The CDR3 nucleotides are TGTGCCAGCAGCCAGTTGACCTTGGGACTCTCTGGAAACACCATATATTTT. It is translated as CASSQLTLGLSGNTIYF.

Worth noting for this clonotype: This is likely a read error, given that the CDR3 carries no conserved phenylalanine or tryptophan at its end. The rearrangement uses TRBV7-6 and TRBJ2-1; D unclear. Trimming took 3 bases from V and 5 from J, leaving 17 bases between them. Germline V gives CDR1 SGHVS, CDR2 FNYEAQ. The length of the CDR3 is 16 residues. The CDR3, as DNA: TGTGCCAGCAGCTTGACTTGGGATATAGCTGACAATGAGCAGTTCCTC. This codes for CASSLTWDIADNEQFL.

The chain uses TRBV12-3 or TRBV12-4 and TRBJ1-2, with D possibly being TRBD1 (6 bases). Trimming removed 8 bases at V and 3 bases at J, with 25 bases between. The CDR3 loop spans 17 amino acids. CDR3: CASGLPPEQGDDYGYTF. The DNA for the CDR3 is TGTGCCAGCGGTCTACCTCCGGAACAGGGTGACGACTATGGCTACACCTTC.

This chain joins TRBV20-1 and TRBJ1-4; D unresolved. This CDR3 region has 16 residues. CDR1 is DFQATT and CDR2 is SNEGSKA in the germline V gene (reference sequence). V gave up 0 bases and J gave up 0 bases, with 11 bases separating them. The CDR3 region is CSARDLAVATNEKLFF. Here the CDR3 DNA reads TGCAGTGCTAGAGATCTTGCCGTTGCAACTAATGAAAAACTGTTTTTT.

A word on this clonotype: This sequence may be a read error, since a much larger clone differs from it by one base. The gene calls are TRBV7-3 and TRBJ2-1, with D unresolved. Trimming stripped 7 bases from V and 4 bases from J, with 17 bases between. Per the germline V gene, CDR1 is SGHTA and CDR2 is FQGTGA. The CDR3 runs to 15 residues. CDR3: CASTPSTGTYNEQFF. The CDR3 coding sequence is TGTGCCAGCACCCCGAGTACTGGCACATACAATGAGCAGTTCTTC. The whole variable domain, remainder taken from reference TRBV7-3 and TRBJ2-1, is GAGVSQTPSNKVTEKGKYVELRCDPISGHTALYWYRQSLGQGPEFLIYFQGTGAADDSGLPNDRFFAVRPEGSVSTLKIQRTERGDSAVYLCASTPSTGTYNEQFFGPGTRLTVL.

This clonotype was picked up a small number of times. The V call is TRBV20-1, the J call TRBJ1-1, with 8 bases that match TRBD1. Germline trimming cut 7 bases from V and 5 bases from J; bases unmatched to any gene: 9. There are 13 residues in the CDR3. In germline, CDR1 is DFQATT, CDR2 SNEGSKA (reference sequence). CDR3 in DNA: TGCAGTGGCTTACAGGGGGTAGAGACTGAAGCTTTCTTT. Its protein is CSGLQGVETEAFF.

This chain joins TRBV13 and TRBJ1-5, with unresolved D. Trimming left V 4 bases short and J 7 bases short, with 8 bases between. Germline V CDR1 and CDR2: PRHDT, FYEKMQ (reference sequence). The CDR3 has 12 amino acids. The CDR3 bases are TGTGCCAGCAGCTGGAACGGGCAGCCCCAGCATTTT. It is translated as CASSWNGQPQHF. The variable domain in full, with the rest retrieved from reference TRBV13 and TRBJ1-5, is AAGVIQSPRHLIKEKRETATLKCYPIPRHDTVYWYQQGPGQDPQFLISFYEKMQSDKGSIPDRFSAQQFSDYHSELNMSSLELGDSALYFCASSWNGQPQHFGDGTRLSIL.

The chain is built from TRBV19 and TRBJ2-3; D is undetermined. The V gene lost 1 base and the J gene lost 4 bases, with 3 bases spanning the gap. The germline gives CDR1 LNHDA, CDR2 SQIVND (reference sequence). The CDR3 is 12 amino acids. This chain's CDR3 is CASSIVADTQYF. CDR3 coding DNA: TGTGCCAGTAGTATAGTGGCAGATACGCAGTATTTT.

Points on this clonotype: A much larger clone differs from this one at a single base, so this may be a read error. The gene calls are TRBV7-9 and TRBJ2-5; D unresolved. The assigned J gene may be wrong: the sequence end matches TRBJ2-1 better. CDR3 size: 13 residues. The V gene's germline CDR1 is SEHNR and CDR2 FQNEAQ (reference sequence). Here the CDR3 DNA reads TGTGCCAGCAGCTTAGGGTTTCAAGAGACCCAGTTCTTC. Its translation: CASSLGFQETQFF.

The chain combines TRBV19 with TRBJ1-5, with D unclear. Trimming pared 5 bases from V and 0 bases from J, leaving 11 bases between. The CDR3 loop spans 15 amino acids. Germline loops: CDR1 LNHDA, CDR2 SQIVND (reference sequence). The CDR3 sequence: CASSSDILSNQPQHF. In DNA form, the CDR3 reads TGTGCCAGTAGTTCCGACATCCTTAGCAATCAGCCCCAGCATTTT.

To note about this clonotype: The junction and the germline gene differ at one end; a read error may be behind it. The J gene is TRBJ2-1, the V gene TRBV5-6, with D possibly being TRBD2 (5 bases). Germline CDR1 reads SGHDT; CDR2 reads YYEEEE. The CDR3 totals 15 residues. The CDR3 loop reads CASTLRRSGSDEQFF. CDR3 nucleotides: TGTGCCAGCACCTTGAGGCGGTCGGGTAGCGATGAGCAGTTCTTC.

This clonotype appeared a few times. The rearrangement joins TRBV29-1 to TRBJ2-2, with 7 bases lining up with TRBD1. The CDR3 extends over 16 amino acids. V trimming: 7 bases; J trimming: 5 bases; junction bases outside the gene matches: 16. The V gene's germline CDR1 is SQVTM and CDR2 ANQGSEA. CDR3 nucleotides: TGCAGCGCCTTGGGACAGCCCATAGGGAATACCGGGGAGCTGTTTTTT. Its translation is CSALGQPIGNTGELFF.

The chain has TRBV9 and TRBJ2-7; D is perhaps TRBD1 or TRBD2 (5 bases each). Germline V lookup: CDR1 SGDLS, CDR2 YYNGEE. Trimming stripped 4 bases from V and 5 bases from J, with 19 bases between. The CDR3 totals 15 residues. CDR3 amino acids: CASSFDRDPVDEQYF. The CDR3 DNA reads TGTGCCAGCAGCTTCGACCGGGACCCGGTTGACGAGCAGTACTTC.

This rearrangement joins TRBV19 to TRBJ1-1; possibly TRBD1 for D (6 bases). The CDR3 totals 15 residues. Trimming removed 5 bases at V and 1 base at J, with 14 bases between. Germline assignment: CDR1 LNHDA and CDR2 SQIVND (reference sequence). The CDR3 region is CASSFTGNSNTEAFF. The CDR3 nucleotides read TGTGCCAGTAGTTTCACAGGGAATTCGAACACTGAAGCTTTCTTT.

This clonotype was recorded many times. V usage is TRBV12-3 or TRBV12-4 and J usage is TRBJ1-3; D uncertain. Trimming shortened V by 6 bases and J by 3 bases, and 12 bases separated the two germline ends. The CDR3 sequence is 14 residues long. The CDR3 spells CASSPLAFGNTIYF. DNA of the CDR3: TGTGCCAGCAGCCCACTGGCGTTTGGAAACACCATATATTTT.

This clonotype appeared a few times. The chain couples TRBV15 to TRBJ1-5; tentative D call: TRBD1 (6 bases). The CDR3 is 15 residues long. V dropped 8 bases and J dropped 3 bases, with 17 bases sitting between them. From germline, CDR1 is LNHNV and CDR2 YYDKDF (reference sequence). CDR3 sequence reads: CATATTGLNNQPQHF. The DNA of the CDR3 is TGTGCCACCGCAACAACAGGGTTAAACAATCAGCCCCAGCATTTT.

At least ten counts were recorded for this clonotype. The chain employs TRBV27 and TRBJ1-1; weak D call: TRBD1 (5 bases). V lost 7 bases and J lost 1, with 10 bases in between. CDR1 MNHEY and CDR2 SMNVEV come from the germline V gene (reference sequence). This CDR3 has 13 residues. The DNA of the CDR3 is TGTGCCAGCAAGCTGACAGCGAACACTGAAGCTTTCTTT. It is translated as CASKLTANTEAFF.

This clonotype was seen a handful of times. A much bigger clone sits one base away, suggesting this may be a read error. This chain links TRBV7-6 with TRBJ2-7; D is unresolved. Per the germline V gene, CDR1 is SGHVS and CDR2 is FNYEAQ. This CDR3 contains 13 residues. V was pared by 0 bases and J by 3 bases, with 6 bases between. For the CDR3, the DNA is TGTGCCAGCAGCTTAGCCGACATCTACGAGCAGTACTTC. Translated: CASSLADIYEQYF.